The 13 T cell receptor beta chains below were found in one sample sequenced in a study of PD-1 blockade in mismatch repair-deficient tumors. Using immunoSEQ multiplex PCR, the repertoire was profiled, and TCRdb retains in-frame clones only, with some absent. The table lists about 130,000 clones, roughly 90% of them singletons. The sequences come from peripheral blood, collected 72 weeks after starting pembrolizumab. These receptors came from an adult with mismatch repair-deficient cancer.

V is TRBV7-9 and J is TRBJ2-7; D is perhaps TRBD2 (5 bases). The CDR3 sequence is 15 residues long. The germline gives CDR1 SEHNR, CDR2 FQNEAQ (reference sequence). Trimming took off 5 bases at V and 1 base at J, with 15 bases between the two ends. The CDR3 nucleotides read TGTGCCAGCAGCCCCCCTACCGGGGTATCCTACGAGCAGTACTTC. Translating it yields CASSPPTGVSYEQYF.

The rearrangement links TRBV5-1 to TRBJ1-1; D perhaps matches TRBD1 (5 bases). Trimming cost V 3 bases and J 0 bases, with 9 bases left between them. Germline values: CDR1 SGHRS, CDR2 YFSETQ. This CDR3 spans 14 amino acids. CDR3 in DNA: TGCGCCAGCAGCTGGACGACAGTGAACACTGAAGCTTTCTTT. It yields the protein CASSWTTVNTEAFF.

The chain links TRBV27 to TRBJ2-1; possibly TRBD2 for D (6 bases). Trimming left V 5 bases short and J 7 bases short, with 15 bases between. CDR3 length: 14 amino acids. Germline CDR1 reads MNHEY; CDR2 reads SMNVEV (reference sequence). CDR3 sequence: CASSRSGSGNEQFF. The CDR3 coding sequence is TGTGCCAGCAGTAGATCCGGGAGCGGGAATGAGCAGTTCTTC.

The CDR3 reads CASSYGTGAGEKLFF. The CDR3 bases are TGTGCCAGCAGTTACGGGACAGGGGCGGGAGAAAAACTGTTTTTT. This chain connects TRBV6-6 to TRBJ1-4, with 10 bases matching TRBD1. Germline V lookup: CDR1 MNHNY, CDR2 SVGAGI (reference sequence). V shed 2 bases, J shed 8 bases, and the junction held 5 bases outside the gene matches. The CDR3 has 15 residues.

The chain links TRBV19 to TRBJ1-4; 8 nucleotides align to TRBD1. Germline V gives CDR1 LNHDA, CDR2 SQIVND (reference sequence). CDR3 size: 14 residues. The junction had 3 bases not matched to a gene; V was cut back by 6 bases and J by 3 bases. This chain's CDR3 is CASRTGEANEKLFF. Written as DNA, the CDR3 is TGTGCCAGTAGGACAGGGGAGGCTAATGAAAAACTGTTTTTT.

This clone was counted once. The chain links TRBV6-1 to TRBJ2-3; the match to TRBD2 covers 7 bases. The trim removed 1 base at V and 6 bases at J, leaving 13 bases unmatched. Per germline, CDR1 MNHNS and CDR2 SASEGT. This CDR3 contains 17 residues. For the CDR3, the DNA is TGTGCCAGCAGTGAAGAGGCTAGCGGTCACAATGAGGATACGCAGTATTTT. Translation: CASSEEASGHNEDTQYF.

The CDR3 coding sequence is TGTGCCAGCTCACCATCCAGCGGGAGTGGGGAGCAGTACTTC. Protein sequence: CASSPSSGSGEQYF. V usage is TRBV18 and J usage is TRBJ2-7; TRBD2 matches 8 bases. CDR3 length: 14 amino acids. Germline CDR1 KGHSH, CDR2 LQKENI. Losses at the gene ends were 2 bases for V and 7 bases for J; bases not matched to a gene: 7.

The chain carries TRBV7-8 and TRBJ2-1; D not certain. Germline CDR1 and CDR2: SGHVS and FQNEAQ. CDR3 size: 13 residues. V dropped 5 bases and J dropped 10 bases, with 15 bases sitting between them. CDR3 protein: CASSTAGSREQFF. CDR3 coding DNA: TGTGCCAGCAGCACCGCAGGAAGCCGGGAGCAGTTCTTC.

V gene TRBV4-1 combines with J gene TRBJ2-2; D might be TRBD2 (7 bases). CDR3 length equals 16 residues. V dropped 4 bases and J dropped 3 bases, with 15 bases sitting between them. CDR1 MGHRA and CDR2 YSYEKL come from the germline V gene. In DNA form, the CDR3 reads TGCGCCAGCAGCCCTCTAGGGAGGGGGGACACCGGGGAGCTGTTTTTT. Translating gives CASSPLGRGDTGELFF.

The sample holds a few counts of this clone. This chain joins TRBV28 and TRBJ1-5; 8 positions match TRBD1. Trimming cost V 7 bases and J 4 bases; bases outside gene matches: 6. Germline values: CDR1 MDHEN, CDR2 SYDVKM. The CDR3 spans 14 residues. CDR3 DNA sequence: TGTGCCAGCAACGCGGACAGGGAGAATCAGCCCCAGCATTTT. Protein product: CASNADRENQPQHF.

The V call is TRBV14, the J call TRBJ1-2; 9 bases line up with TRBD1. Trimming at V came to 6 bases and at J to 6 bases, leaving 8 bases not matched to a gene. CDR3 length: 14 amino acids. Per the germline V gene, CDR1 is SGHDN and CDR2 is FVKESK. The CDR3 DNA is TGTGCCAGCAGACAGACGACAGGGGGGGATGGCTACACCTTC. As protein: CASRQTTGGDGYTF.

The genes are TRBV9 and TRBJ2-3, with TRBD2 matching over 8 bases. Trimming at V came to 8 bases and at J to 4 bases, leaving 6 bases not matched to a gene. The germline V gene encodes CDR1 SGDLS and CDR2 YYNGEE. The CDR3 consists of 13 residues. The CDR3 region has the DNA TGTGCCAGTTCGGGGGGGCGTTCAGATACGCAGTATTTT. It is translated as CASSGGRSDTQYF.

V is TRBV28 and J is TRBJ2-7, with 8 bases fitting TRBD1. Germline V gene data show CDR1 as MDHEN and CDR2 as SYDVKM. J gave up 2 bases and V 5 bases, and 5 bases lay outside the gene matches. CDR3 size: 14 residues. CDR3 nucleotides: TGTGCCAGCAGTCTCACAGGGGGAACCTACGAGCAGTACTTC. Translation gives CASSLTGGTYEQYF.